Below, one T cell receptor beta chain is given with its context. This specimen belongs to a study of blood T cell repertoires in COVID-19. Turning to the study itself: There were acute and convalescent COVID-19 samples, and they came from the United States, Italy and Spain.

Participants came from some 26 US areas, aged roughly 18 to 95 years. Two negative PCRs, clearance, or symptom resolution characterized the recovered Cohort 3 donors. Germline-derived CDR1 and CDR2 are KGHSH and LQKENI. V lost 5 bases, J lost 2 bases, and 16 bases lay in between. The CDR3 has 16 amino acids. TCRdb's copy holds only in-frame clones and misses some; the assay was immunoSEQ multiplex PCR. The sample shows some 270,000 clones, around 85% of them seen only once. Sequenced: PBMCs or T cells enriched from blood (not recorded which). This receptor was identified in a woman in her 30s who had recovered from COVID-19. The chain is built from TRBV18 and TRBJ2-1, with D possibly TRBD2 on 5 matching bases. The CDR3 reads CASSTGASGAYNEQFF. The CDR3 bases are TGTGCCAGCTCAACGGGTGCATCCGGGGCCTACAATGAGCAGTTCTTC.